This T cell receptor (beta chain) was captured in a study of T cells expressing NK-cell markers. The V gene's germline CDR1 is ENHRY and CDR2 SYGVKD. This CDR3 has 14 amino acids. TCRdb reanalyzed the 5' RACE reads, giving one entry per CDR3 protein sequence and no DNA. The sample's table shows more than 90,000 distinct CDR3 sequences. This rearrangement joins TRBV10-3 to TRBJ2-7; lacking DNA, the TRBD2 call made by TCRdb goes unchecked. The sample taken for sequencing was blood T cells: a sorted CD56 or NKG2C T cell subset, CD4+ or CD8+ T cells, or bulk PBMC T cells (not recorded which). This TCR was sampled from a woman aged 18 to 75 in good health. CDR3 loop: CAIRLAGESYEQYF.